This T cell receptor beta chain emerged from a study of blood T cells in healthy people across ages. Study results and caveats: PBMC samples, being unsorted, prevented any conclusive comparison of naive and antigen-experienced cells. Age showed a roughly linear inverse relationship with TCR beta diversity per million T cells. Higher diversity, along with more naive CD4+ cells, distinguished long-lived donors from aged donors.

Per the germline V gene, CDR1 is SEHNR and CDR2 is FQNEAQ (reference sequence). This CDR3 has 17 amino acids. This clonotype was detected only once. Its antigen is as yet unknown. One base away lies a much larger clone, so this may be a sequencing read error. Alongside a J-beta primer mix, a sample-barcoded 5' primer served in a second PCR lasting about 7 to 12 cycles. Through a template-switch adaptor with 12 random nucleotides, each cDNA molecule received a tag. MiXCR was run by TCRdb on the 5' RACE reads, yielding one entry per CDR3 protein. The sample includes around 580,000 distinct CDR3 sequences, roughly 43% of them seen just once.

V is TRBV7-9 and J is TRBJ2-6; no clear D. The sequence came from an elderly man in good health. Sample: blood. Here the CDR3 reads CASSLGGTSSGTNVLTF. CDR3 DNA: TGTGCCAGCAGCTTAGGCGGAACAAGCTCTGGGACCAACGTCCTGACTTTC.